The 5 T cell receptor beta chains below come from one sample, sequenced in a study of blood T cell repertoires in COVID-19. Method: immunoSEQ multiplex PCR; TCRdb's copy keeps in-frame clones and lacks some. The sample consists of hundreds of thousands of clones, about 89% of them appearing once. The sample consisted of PBMCs or T cells enriched from blood (not recorded which). The receptors shown here come from a woman in her twenties or thirties who had recovered from COVID-19.

The chain joins TRBV4-3 to TRBJ1-1; 7 nucleotides align to TRBD1. V shed 0 bases and J 7 bases; nucleotides not matched to a gene: 5. CDR3 size: 14 residues. Looked up from germline, CDR1 is LGHNA and CDR2 is YSLEER. This chain's CDR3 is CASSQDKGAGEAFF. The DNA for the CDR3 is TGCGCCAGCAGCCAAGATAAGGGGGCTGGTGAAGCTTTCTTT.

The V and J genes are TRBV5-6 and TRBJ2-4, with D perhaps matching TRBD1 (5 bases). CDR3 size: 14 residues. Germline-derived CDR1 and CDR2 are SGHDT and YYEEEE. Trimming shortened V by 6 bases and J by 0 bases, and 10 bases separated the two germline ends. The CDR3 DNA follows: TGTGCCAGCATCAAGGGGATAGCCAAAAACATTCAGTACTTC. Amino acids: CASIKGIAKNIQYF.

The chain joins TRBV10-3 to TRBJ2-7, with a weak D call TRBD2 (5 bases). Trimming removed 6 bases from V and 4 bases from J, with 19 bases in between. Germline CDR1 ENHRY, CDR2 SYGVKD. The CDR3 contains 15 residues. In nucleotides, the CDR3 is TGTGCCATCAGGACTCGTAGTGGGAGTTCGTACGAGCAGTACTTC. It codes for CAIRTRSGSSYEQYF.

This clone showed up just once. The gene calls are TRBV5-4 and TRBJ2-2; D uncertain. V was trimmed by 4 bases and J by 3 bases, leaving 10 bases between them. The germline V gene encodes CDR1 SGHNT and CDR2 YYREEE (reference sequence). The length of the CDR3 is 14 residues. Here the CDR3 DNA reads TGTGCCAGCAGCCCTATGCAGGACACCGGGGAGCTGTTTTTT. Its translation: CASSPMQDTGELFF.

In this sample, this clone turned up once. This chain connects TRBV7-6 to TRBJ1-2, with 7 bases that match TRBD1. This CDR3 comprises 16 residues. The V segment lost 4 bases and the J segment 4 bases; nucleotides outside the gene matches: 12. Germline V gives CDR1 SGHVS, CDR2 FNYEAQ. CDR3 nucleotides: TGTGCCAGCAGCTCCAACCCCGGGTCAGGGGGCTATGGCTACACCTTC. Residues: CASSSNPGSGGYGYTF.